The 27 T cell receptor beta chains presented below share a single source sample, sequenced in a study of coeliac disease (dated by TCRdb to between 2021 and 2022). The library was obtained by the immunoSEQ multiplex PCR assay. TCRdb holds this immuneACCESS table with in-frame rearrangements only. Some clones are missing; in checked studies, unresolved V genes explain under half, and the rest has no known cause. This sample has about 1,700 clones in its table, and about three quarters of those were observed once. Together, the top ten hold 9% to 13% of the sample. Sequences were obtained from lymphocytes from the gut lamina propria. In the paper's terms, the cell subset or site label means: lamina propria cell (LPC) fraction of small intestinal biopsy. These receptors came from a human donor without celiac disease.

V and J are TRBV7-2 and TRBJ2-5, with D unresolved. Germline V gene sequence: CDR1 SGHTA, CDR2 FQGNSA. The ends were cut back, 2 bases at V and 0 bases at J, with 13 bases in the middle. CDR3 length: 16 residues. CDR3 DNA: TGTGCCAGCAGCTTATGGCGGTTCCCGTACCAAGAGACCCAGTACTTC. As protein: CASSLWRFPYQETQYF.

The J gene is TRBJ2-1, the V gene TRBV7-6; TRBD2 matches 13 bases. Germline loops: CDR1 SGHVS, CDR2 FNYEAQ. The CDR3 totals 16 residues. The V and J ends lost 3 bases and 5 bases, in that order; junction bases with no gene match: 4. The CDR3 DNA reads as TGTGCCAGCAGCTTGTCCGGACTAGCGGGGGACAATGAGCAGTTCTTC. It translates to CASSLSGLAGDNEQFF.

This CDR3 reads CASSPSNQPQHF. The CDR3 DNA sequence: TGTGCCAGCTCACCTAGTAATCAGCCCCAGCATTTT. V usage is TRBV18 and J usage is TRBJ1-5; D is uncertain. The length of the CDR3 is 12 residues. The ends were cut back, 3 bases at V and 4 bases at J, with 4 bases in the middle. CDR1 is KGHSH, CDR2 LQKENI, per germline.

This clone has just a few counts. The sample has other DNA sequences that encode this CDR3 too. V is TRBV5-1 and J is TRBJ1-2; 7 nucleotides line up with TRBD1. Germline values: CDR1 SGHRS, CDR2 YFSETQ. The CDR3 length is 13 residues. V lost 6 bases to trimming and J lost 1 base; unmatched junction nucleotides: 3. The CDR3 DNA reads TGCGCCAGCACGGGACAGAGTAACTATGGCTACACCTTC. The encoded protein is CASTGQSNYGYTF.

The chain uses TRBV5-5 and TRBJ1-4; no firm D call. The V end lost 3 bases, the J end lost 8 bases, and 23 bases lay between the germline ends. From germline, CDR1 is SGHKS and CDR2 YYEKEE (reference sequence). The CDR3 is made up of 17 amino acids. The CDR3 loop reads CASSSPPAGISTEKLFF. CDR3 in DNA: TGTGCCAGCAGCTCCCCACCGGCCGGGATCTCAACCGAAAAACTGTTTTTT.

The J gene is TRBJ1-5, the V gene TRBV5-1, with TRBD1 identical over 7 bases. V trimming: 0 bases; J trimming: 4 bases; junction bases outside the gene matches: 4. The germline V gene has CDR1 SGHRS and CDR2 YFSETQ. This CDR3 spans 15 amino acids. The CDR3 is CASSLDRGSNQPQHF. Here the CDR3 DNA reads TGCGCCAGCAGCTTGGACAGGGGAAGTAATCAGCCCCAGCATTTT.

This clone showed up just a few times. The V and J genes are TRBV19 and TRBJ2-7; 9 bases align to TRBD2. J lost 0 bases, V lost 5 bases, and 2 bases had no gene match. The germline CDR1 and CDR2 sequences are LNHDA and SQIVND (reference sequence). CDR3 length: 14 amino acids. CDR3 sequence reads: CASSPSGTSYEQYF. CDR3 nucleotides: TGTGCCAGTAGTCCTAGCGGGACCTCCTACGAGCAGTACTTC.

The rearrangement links TRBV9 to TRBJ2-5, with 9 bases lining up with TRBD1. Looked up from germline, CDR1 is SGDLS and CDR2 is YYNGEE. This CDR3 contains 14 residues. The J segment lost 3 bases and the V segment lost 4 bases, leaving 4 bases of the junction unmatched. CDR3 in amino acids: CASSLWTGEETQYF. Here the CDR3 DNA reads TGTGCCAGCAGCCTCTGGACAGGGGAAGAGACCCAGTACTTC.

This sequence joins TRBV28 and TRBJ2-4, with 10 positions matching TRBD2. The CDR3 extends over 16 amino acids. The germline CDR1 and CDR2 sequences are MDHEN and SYDVKM. Germline trimming cut 2 bases from V and 3 bases from J; bases unmatched to any gene: 4. CDR3: CASSLLAGEVKNIQYF. DNA of the CDR3: TGTGCCAGCAGTTTACTAGCGGGAGAAGTCAAAAACATTCAGTACTTC.

Only a few counts were recorded for this clone. The chain carries TRBV10-2 and TRBJ2-3, with D tentatively TRBD1 (6 bases). CDR1 is WSHSY and CDR2 is SAAADI in the germline V gene. The CDR3 spans 14 residues. Trimming left V 5 bases short and J 2 bases short, with 11 bases between. Written as DNA, the CDR3 is TGCGCCAGCAGTATAGGACAGCACACAGATACGCAGTATTTT. This translates into CASSIGQHTDTQYF.

The chain carries TRBV7-8 and TRBJ1-2, with D possibly TRBD1 on 5 matching bases. V was trimmed by 4 bases and J by 0 bases, leaving 15 bases between them. The CDR3 runs to 16 residues. Per the germline V gene, CDR1 is SGHVS and CDR2 is FQNEAQ. The CDR3 spells CASSSRPQGSNYGYTF. The CDR3 nucleotides are TGTGCCAGCAGCTCGAGACCCCAGGGATCTAACTATGGCTACACCTTC.

This clone is a singleton in its sample. This chain connects TRBV5-1 to TRBJ2-5, with TRBD2 matching 7 bases. The V gene end was trimmed by 4 bases and the J gene end by 4 bases; junction bases not matched to a gene: 13. The germline gives CDR1 SGHRS, CDR2 YFSETQ. CDR3 length equals 16 residues. CDR3 nucleotide sequence: TGCGCCAGCAGCCCTCCTCAGGGCGGGGGTGGAGAGACCCAGTACTTC. The encoded protein is CASSPPQGGGGETQYF.

The J gene is TRBJ1-5, the V gene TRBV30; tentative D call: TRBD1 (6 bases). This CDR3 region has 13 residues. Germline CDR1 is GTSNPN and CDR2 is SVGIG (reference sequence). V was shortened by 2 bases and J by 7 bases, with 12 bases between the two germline ends. The CDR3 is CAWSYREWQPQHF. CDR3 bases: TGTGCCTGGAGTTACAGGGAATGGCAGCCCCAGCATTTT. Complete variable domain (other parts from reference TRBV30 and TRBJ1-5): SQTIHQWPATLVQPVGSPLSLECTVEGTSNPNLYWYRQAAGRGLQLLFYSVGIGQISSEVPQNLSASRPQDRQFILSSKKLLLSDSGFYLCAWSYREWQPQHFGDGTRLSIL.

This clone has only one observation. The V gene is TRBV6-5, the J gene TRBJ2-5; 7 nucleotides match TRBD2. The CDR3 sequence is 15 residues long. V lost 6 bases and J lost 5; bases outside the gene matches: 12. CDR1 and CDR2 (germline): MNHEY, SVGAGI. CDR3 DNA sequence: TGTGCCAGCAGCCCTTATGGGAGGGCCCTCGAGACCCAGTACTTC. Its protein product is CASSPYGRALETQYF.

J is TRBJ1-1 and V is TRBV19; 7 positions agree with TRBD1. This CDR3 is 16 amino acids long. V lost 6 bases and J lost 5; bases outside the gene matches: 15. The germline V gene has CDR1 LNHDA and CDR2 SQIVND (reference sequence). This CDR3 reads CASRTRQGPRETEAFF. DNA for the CDR3: TGTGCCAGTAGGACAAGACAGGGCCCCCGAGAGACTGAAGCTTTCTTT. Full variable domain (outside the CDR3, taken from reference TRBV19 and TRBJ1-1): DGGITQSPKYLFRKEGQNVTLSCEQNLNHDAMYWYRQDPGQGLRLIYYSQIVNDFQKGDIAEGYSVSREKKESFPLTVTSAQKNPTAFYLCASRTRQGPRETEAFFGQGTRLTVV.

This clone was found a few times. This rearrangement joins TRBV7-2 to TRBJ1-3; the D is unclear. This CDR3 is 15 amino acids long. From germline, CDR1 is SGHTA and CDR2 FQGNSA. The V end was cut by 6 bases, the J end by 0 bases, with 12 bases between. CDR3 DNA sequence: TGTGCCAGCAGTCCTGACGGGAGCTCTGGAAACACCATATATTTT. Its protein is CASSPDGSSGNTIYF.

The gene calls are TRBV18 and TRBJ1-1; D possibly corresponds to TRBD1 (6 bases). V was shortened by 3 bases and J by 6 bases, with 11 bases between the two germline ends. The CDR3 runs 13 residues. CDR1 KGHSH and CDR2 LQKENI come from the germline V gene. DNA for the CDR3: TGTGCCAGCTCACCTGGGGGCGAGGCTGAAGCTTTCTTT. It codes for CASSPGGEAEAFF.

The chain uses TRBV7-2 and TRBJ2-1, with D possibly matching TRBD1 (5 bases). Germline loops: CDR1 SGHTA, CDR2 FQGNSA. The CDR3 is made up of 13 amino acids. The germline V and J ends were trimmed by 3 bases and 6 bases, with 9 bases remaining between them. For the CDR3, the DNA is TGTGCCAGCAGCTTTCCAGGGCCCAATGAGCAGTTCTTC. It codes for CASSFPGPNEQFF.

V usage is TRBV30 and J usage is TRBJ2-3; D ambiguous. The CDR3 totals 12 residues. Germline CDR1 and CDR2: GTSNPN and SVGIG (reference sequence). V lost 4 bases and J lost 1, with 6 bases in between. The CDR3 DNA is TGTGCCTGGAACCCAGGCACAGATACGCAGTATTTT. Protein: CAWNPGTDTQYF. Complete variable domain (other parts from reference TRBV30 and TRBJ2-3): SQTIHQWPATLVQPVGSPLSLECTVEGTSNPNLYWYRQAAGRGLQLLFYSVGIGQISSEVPQNLSASRPQDRQFILSSKKLLLSDSGFYLCAWNPGTDTQYFGPGTRLTVL.

The chain employs TRBV7-2 and TRBJ2-2; 12 bases are shared with TRBD2. Germline V gene data show CDR1 as SGHTA and CDR2 as FQGNSA. The CDR3 covers 17 residues. J was trimmed by 5 bases and V by 5 bases; bases with no gene match: 9. The CDR3 sequence: CASSPFFGTSGTGELFF. The CDR3 DNA reads TGTGCCAGCAGCCCCTTTTTTGGGACTAGCGGGACCGGGGAGCTGTTTTTT.

The chain has TRBV5-6 and TRBJ2-1; possible D gene TRBD2, 5 bases. V was cut by 9 bases and J by 2 bases, with 15 bases left in between. This CDR3 contains 14 residues. CDR1 is SGHDT, CDR2 YYEEEE, per germline. CDR3 sequence reads: CATIRSGAYNEQFF. In DNA, the CDR3 is TGTGCCACAATTAGATCCGGGGCCTACAATGAGCAGTTCTTC.

This chain uses TRBV5-1 with TRBJ1-1; a possible D gene is TRBD1 (6 bases). Trimming removed 8 bases at V and 2 bases at J, with 13 bases between. This CDR3 contains 13 residues. CDR1 is SGHRS, CDR2 YFSETQ, per germline. CDR3 bases: TGCGCCAGTAGACAGGAACCTAACACTGAAGCTTTCTTT. Protein: CASRQEPNTEAFF.

This clone was seen only a few times. The V and J genes are TRBV7-2 and TRBJ2-5; D gene ambiguous. CDR3 length equals 16 residues. The germline V gene has CDR1 SGHTA and CDR2 FQGNSA. Trimming removed 1 base at V and 2 bases at J, with 14 bases between. The CDR3 DNA sequence: TGTGCCAGCAGCTTAGGTCTTGGGCATAGACAAGAGACCCAGTACTTC. This gives the protein CASSLGLGHRQETQYF.

The V call is TRBV5-1, the J call TRBJ1-4; a weak D match, TRBD1 (5 bases). Germline CDR1 is SGHRS and CDR2 is YFSETQ. V was pared by 4 bases and J by 6 bases, with 19 bases between. The CDR3 runs to 16 residues. The CDR3 is CASSEGHNNLYEKLFF. Here the CDR3 DNA reads TGCGCCAGCAGCGAAGGACACAACAACCTATATGAAAAACTGTTTTTT. Combining the CDR3 with reference TRBV5-1 and TRBJ1-4 gives the whole variable domain KAGVTQTPRYLIKTRGQQVTLSCSPISGHRSVSWYQQTPGQGLQFLFEYFSETQRNKGNFPGRFSGRQFSNSRSEMNVSTLELGDSALYLCASSEGHNNLYEKLFFGSGTQLSVL.

The J gene is TRBJ2-5, the V gene TRBV4-1, with 7 bases lining up with TRBD2. The CDR3 has 14 residues. Looked up from germline, CDR1 is MGHRA and CDR2 is YSYEKL. The junction had 9 bases not matched to a gene; V was cut back by 6 bases and J by 5 bases. CDR3 loop: CASSSGGPQETQYF. CDR3 sequence (DNA): TGCGCCAGCAGTTCGGGAGGACCGCAGGAGACCCAGTACTTC.

CDR3 sequence: CASSLGFPGGDRAGELFF. DNA for the CDR3: TGCGCCAGCAGCTTGGGCTTCCCGGGCGGGGATCGGGCCGGGGAGCTGTTTTTT. The rearrangement uses TRBV5-1 and TRBJ2-2, with D tentatively TRBD2 (6 bases). V lost 0 bases and J lost 6, with 21 bases in between. The CDR3 extends over 18 amino acids. Germline V gene sequence: CDR1 SGHRS, CDR2 YFSETQ.

The V call is TRBV5-4, the J call TRBJ1-2; TRBD1 might be the D (5 bases). CDR1 and CDR2 from the germline V gene are SGHNT and YYREEE (reference sequence). The length of the CDR3 is 13 residues. V was trimmed by 1 base and J by 7 bases, leaving 11 bases between them. CDR3 amino acids: CASSLPQGSGYTF. CDR3 bases: TGTGCCAGCAGCTTGCCCCAGGGTTCTGGCTACACCTTC. Full variable domain (rest looked up from reference TRBV5-4 and TRBJ1-2): ETGVTQSPTHLIKTRGQQVTLRCSSQSGHNTVSWYQQALGQGPQFIFQYYREEENGRGNFPPRFSGLQFPNYSSELNVNALELDDSALYLCASSLPQGSGYTFGSGTRLTVV.